The TCR beta chain described here comes from a study of blood T cell repertoires in COVID-19. Study-wide context: There were acute and convalescent COVID-19 samples, and they came from the United States, Italy and Spain. Nucleic acid was either cDNA or gDNA, and it came from T cells, B-cell-depleted T cells, or PBMCs.

CDR1 KGHDR and CDR2 SFDVKD come from the germline V gene. The V and J ends lost 4 bases and 0 bases, in that order; junction bases with no gene match: 4. The CDR3 contains 15 residues. Produced via immunoSEQ multiplex PCR; TCRdb's table is partial and in-frame only. The table lists over 150,000 clones, less than 85% of them singletons. The sequencing sample was made of peripheral blood. The clonotype was recovered from a woman aged 45-65 years with acute or convalescent COVID-19. The J gene is TRBJ1-2, the V gene TRBV24-1, with 7 bases lining up with TRBD1. CDR3 bases: TGTGCCACCAGTGACCCGACAGGGACTAACTATGGCTACACCTTC. Amino acids: CATSDPTGTNYGYTF.